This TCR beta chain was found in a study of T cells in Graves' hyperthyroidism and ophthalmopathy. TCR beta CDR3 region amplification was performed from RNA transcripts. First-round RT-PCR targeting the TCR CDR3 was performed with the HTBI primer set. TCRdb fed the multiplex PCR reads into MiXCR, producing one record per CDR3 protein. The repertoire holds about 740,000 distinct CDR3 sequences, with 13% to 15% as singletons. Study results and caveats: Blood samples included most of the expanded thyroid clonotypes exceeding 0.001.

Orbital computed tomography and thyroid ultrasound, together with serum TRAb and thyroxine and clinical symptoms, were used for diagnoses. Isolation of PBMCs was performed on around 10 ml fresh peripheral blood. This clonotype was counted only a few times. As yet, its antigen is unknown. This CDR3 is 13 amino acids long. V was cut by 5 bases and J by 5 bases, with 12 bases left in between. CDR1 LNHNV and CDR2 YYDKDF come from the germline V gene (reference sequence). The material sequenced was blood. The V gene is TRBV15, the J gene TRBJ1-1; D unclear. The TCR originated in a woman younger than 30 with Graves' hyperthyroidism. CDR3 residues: CATSLRSNTEAFF. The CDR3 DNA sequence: TGTGCCACCAGCTTACGGTCGAATACTGAAGCTTTCTTT. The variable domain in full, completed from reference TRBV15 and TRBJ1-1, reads DAMVIQNPRYQVTQFGKPVTLSCSQTLNHNVMYWYQQKSSQAPKLLFHYYDKDFNNEADTPDNFQSRRPNTSFCFLDIRSPGLGDTAMYLCATSLRSNTEAFFGQGTRLTVV.